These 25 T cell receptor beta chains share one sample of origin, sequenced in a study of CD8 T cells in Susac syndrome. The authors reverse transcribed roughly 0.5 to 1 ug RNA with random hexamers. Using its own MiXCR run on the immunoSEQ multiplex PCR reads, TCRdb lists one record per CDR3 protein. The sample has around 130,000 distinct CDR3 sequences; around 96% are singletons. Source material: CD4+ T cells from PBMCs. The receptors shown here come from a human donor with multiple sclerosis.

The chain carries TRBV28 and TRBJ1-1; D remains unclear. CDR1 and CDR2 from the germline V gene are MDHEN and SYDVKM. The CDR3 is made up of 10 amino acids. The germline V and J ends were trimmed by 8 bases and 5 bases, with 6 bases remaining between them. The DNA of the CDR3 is TGTGCCAGCCGAGCAACTGAAGCTTTCTTT. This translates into CASRATEAFF.

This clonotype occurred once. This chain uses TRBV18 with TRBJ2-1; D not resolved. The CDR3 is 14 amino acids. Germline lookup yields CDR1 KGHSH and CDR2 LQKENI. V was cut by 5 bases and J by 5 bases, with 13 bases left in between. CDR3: CASSSDLFNNEQFF. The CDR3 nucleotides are TGTGCCAGCTCATCGGACCTATTTAACAATGAGCAGTTCTTC.

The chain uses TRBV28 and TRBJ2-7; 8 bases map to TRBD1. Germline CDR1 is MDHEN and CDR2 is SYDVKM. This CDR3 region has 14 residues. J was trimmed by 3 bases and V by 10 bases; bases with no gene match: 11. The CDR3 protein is CATKDRAIFYEQYF. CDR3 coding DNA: TGTGCCACCAAGGACAGGGCCATCTTCTACGAGCAGTACTTC.

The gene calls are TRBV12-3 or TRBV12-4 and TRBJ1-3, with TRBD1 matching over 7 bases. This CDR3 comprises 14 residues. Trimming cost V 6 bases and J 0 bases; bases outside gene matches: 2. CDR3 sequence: CASRRDSSGNTIYF. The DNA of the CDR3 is TGTGCCAGCAGGAGGGACAGCTCTGGAAACACCATATATTTT.

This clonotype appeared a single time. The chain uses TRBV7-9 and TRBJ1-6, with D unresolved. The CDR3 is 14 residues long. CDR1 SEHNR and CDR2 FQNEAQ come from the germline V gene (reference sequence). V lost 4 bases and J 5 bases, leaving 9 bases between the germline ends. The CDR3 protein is CASSSDGDNSPLHF. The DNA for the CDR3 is TGTGCCAGCAGCTCTGACGGAGATAATTCACCCCTCCACTTT.

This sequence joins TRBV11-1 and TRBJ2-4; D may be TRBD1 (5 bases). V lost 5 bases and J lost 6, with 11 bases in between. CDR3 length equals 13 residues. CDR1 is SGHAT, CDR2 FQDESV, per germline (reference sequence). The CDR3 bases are TGTGCCAGCAGCGGGCGGACACTAAACATTCAGTACTTC. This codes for CASSGRTLNIQYF.

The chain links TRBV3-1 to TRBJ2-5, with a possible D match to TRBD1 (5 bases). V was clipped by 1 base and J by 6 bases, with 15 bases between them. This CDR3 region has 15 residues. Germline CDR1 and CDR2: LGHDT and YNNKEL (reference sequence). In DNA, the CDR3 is TGTGCCAGCAGCCAAGGTGTAGGGGTAGGAAAGACCCAGTACTTC. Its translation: CASSQGVGVGKTQYF.

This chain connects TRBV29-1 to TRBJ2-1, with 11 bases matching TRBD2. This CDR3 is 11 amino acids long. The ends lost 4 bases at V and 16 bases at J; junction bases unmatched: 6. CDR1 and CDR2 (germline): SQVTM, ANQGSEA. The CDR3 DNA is TGCAGCGTTGCAGTTAGCGGGAGGGGTTTCTTC. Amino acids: CSVAVSGRGFF.

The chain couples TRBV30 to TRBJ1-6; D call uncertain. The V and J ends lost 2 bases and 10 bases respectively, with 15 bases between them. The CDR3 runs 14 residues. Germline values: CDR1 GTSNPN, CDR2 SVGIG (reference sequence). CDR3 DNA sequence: TGTGCCTGGAGTCGGCTTTTGGACCTATCACCCCTCCACTTT. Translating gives CAWSRLLDLSPLHF.

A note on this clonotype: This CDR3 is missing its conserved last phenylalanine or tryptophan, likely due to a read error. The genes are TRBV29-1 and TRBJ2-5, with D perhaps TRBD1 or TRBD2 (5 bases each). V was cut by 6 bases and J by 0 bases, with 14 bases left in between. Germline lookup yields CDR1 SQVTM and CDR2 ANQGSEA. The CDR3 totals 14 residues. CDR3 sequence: CSVPGTNNQETQYL. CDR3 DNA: TGCAGCGTCCCAGGGACCAACAACCAAGAGACCCAGTACTTG.

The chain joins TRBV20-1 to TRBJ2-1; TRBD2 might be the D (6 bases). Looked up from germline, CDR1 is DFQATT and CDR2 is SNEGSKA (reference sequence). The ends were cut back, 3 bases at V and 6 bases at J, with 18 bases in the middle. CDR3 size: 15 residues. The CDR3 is CSARVLVAASNEQFF. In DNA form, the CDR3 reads TGCAGTGCTAGGGTATTGGTAGCGGCTTCCAATGAGCAGTTCTTC.

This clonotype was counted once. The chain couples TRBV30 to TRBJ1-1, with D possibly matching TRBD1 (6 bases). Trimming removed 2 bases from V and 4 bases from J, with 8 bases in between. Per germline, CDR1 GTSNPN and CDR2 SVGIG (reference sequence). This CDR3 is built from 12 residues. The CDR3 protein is CAWSTGTTEAFF. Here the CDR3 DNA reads TGTGCCTGGAGTACAGGGACCACTGAAGCTTTCTTT.

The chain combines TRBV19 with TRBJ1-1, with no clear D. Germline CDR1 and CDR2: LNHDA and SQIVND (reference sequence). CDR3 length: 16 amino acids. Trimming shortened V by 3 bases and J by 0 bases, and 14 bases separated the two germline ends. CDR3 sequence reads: CASSMEGRPMNTEAFF. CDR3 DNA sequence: TGTGCCAGTAGTATGGAGGGTCGGCCGATGAACACTGAAGCTTTCTTT.

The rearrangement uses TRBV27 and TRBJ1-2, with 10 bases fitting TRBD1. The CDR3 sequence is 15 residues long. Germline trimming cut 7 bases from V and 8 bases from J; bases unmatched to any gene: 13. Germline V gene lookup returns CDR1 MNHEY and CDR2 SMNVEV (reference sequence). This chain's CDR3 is CASKLVGDRGLGYTF. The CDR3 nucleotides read TGTGCCAGCAAACTAGTCGGTGACAGGGGGCTCGGCTACACCTTC.

CDR3 in amino acids: CAWSFLGPMNTEAFF. CDR3 bases: TGTGCCTGGAGTTTCTTGGGACCGATGAACACTGAAGCTTTCTTT. J is TRBJ1-1 and V is TRBV30, with D possibly TRBD1 on 5 matching bases. V dropped 2 bases and J dropped 0 bases, with 13 bases sitting between them. Germline values: CDR1 GTSNPN, CDR2 SVGIG (reference sequence). CDR3 length: 15 residues.

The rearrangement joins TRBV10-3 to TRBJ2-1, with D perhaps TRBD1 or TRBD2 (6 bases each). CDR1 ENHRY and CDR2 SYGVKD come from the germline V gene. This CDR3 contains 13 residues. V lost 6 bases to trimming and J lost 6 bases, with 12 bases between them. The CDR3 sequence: CAIRGGPGNEQFF. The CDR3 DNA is TGTGCCATCAGGGGGGGCCCCGGCAATGAGCAGTTCTTC.

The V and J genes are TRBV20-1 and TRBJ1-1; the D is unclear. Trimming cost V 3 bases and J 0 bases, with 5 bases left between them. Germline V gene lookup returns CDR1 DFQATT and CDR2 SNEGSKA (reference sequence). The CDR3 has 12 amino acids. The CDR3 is CSARNMNTEAFF. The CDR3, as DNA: TGCAGTGCTAGGAATATGAACACTGAAGCTTTCTTT.

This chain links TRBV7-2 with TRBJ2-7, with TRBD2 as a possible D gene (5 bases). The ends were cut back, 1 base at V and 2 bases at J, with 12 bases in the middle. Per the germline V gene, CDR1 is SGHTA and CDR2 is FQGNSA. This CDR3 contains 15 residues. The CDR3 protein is CASSLGRAGAYEQYF. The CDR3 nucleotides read TGTGCCAGCAGCTTAGGTCGCGCCGGGGCCTACGAGCAGTACTTC.

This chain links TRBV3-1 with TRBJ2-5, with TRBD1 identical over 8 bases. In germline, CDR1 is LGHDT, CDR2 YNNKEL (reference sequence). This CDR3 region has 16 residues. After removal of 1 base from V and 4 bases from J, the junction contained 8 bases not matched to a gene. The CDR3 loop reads CASSQVPPGGAETQYF. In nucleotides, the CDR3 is TGTGCCAGCAGCCAAGTCCCCCCAGGGGGCGCAGAGACCCAGTACTTC.

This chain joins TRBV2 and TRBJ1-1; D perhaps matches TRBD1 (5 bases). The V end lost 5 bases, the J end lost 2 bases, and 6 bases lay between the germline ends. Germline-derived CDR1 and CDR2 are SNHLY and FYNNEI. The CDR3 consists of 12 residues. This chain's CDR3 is CASSWDNTEAFF. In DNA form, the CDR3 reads TGTGCCAGCAGTTGGGACAACACTGAAGCTTTCTTT.

CDR3 in amino acids: CASSSSRDTGSYEQYF. The CDR3 DNA reads TGTGCCAGCAGCTCCAGTCGAGACACCGGCTCCTACGAGCAGTACTTC. V is TRBV9 and J is TRBJ2-7, with no clear D. The germline CDR1 and CDR2 sequences are SGDLS and YYNGEE. V dropped 4 bases and J dropped 0 bases, with 17 bases sitting between them. CDR3 size: 16 residues.

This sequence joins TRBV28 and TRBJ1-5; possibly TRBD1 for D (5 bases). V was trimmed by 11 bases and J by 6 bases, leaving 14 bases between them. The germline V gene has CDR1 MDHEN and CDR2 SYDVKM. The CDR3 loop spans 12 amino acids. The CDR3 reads CASQRGFQPQHF. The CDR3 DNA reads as TGTGCCTCCCAAAGGGGTTTTCAGCCCCAGCATTTT.

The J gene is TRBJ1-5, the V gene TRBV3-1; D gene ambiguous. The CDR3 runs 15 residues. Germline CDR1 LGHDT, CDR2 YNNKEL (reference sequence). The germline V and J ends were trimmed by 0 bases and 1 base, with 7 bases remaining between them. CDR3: CASSQDGKSNQPQHF. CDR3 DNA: TGTGCCAGCAGCCAAGACGGCAAGAGCAATCAGCCCCAGCATTTT.

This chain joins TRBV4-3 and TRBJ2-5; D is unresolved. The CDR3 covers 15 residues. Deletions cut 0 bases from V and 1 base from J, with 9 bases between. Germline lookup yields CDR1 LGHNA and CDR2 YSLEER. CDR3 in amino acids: CASSQEGTGQETQYF. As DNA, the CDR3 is TGCGCCAGCAGCCAAGAAGGCACGGGCCAAGAGACCCAGTACTTC.

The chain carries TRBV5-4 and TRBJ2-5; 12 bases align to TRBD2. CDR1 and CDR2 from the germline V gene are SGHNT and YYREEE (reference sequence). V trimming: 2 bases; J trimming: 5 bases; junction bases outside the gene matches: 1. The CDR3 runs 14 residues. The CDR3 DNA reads TGTGCCAGCAGCTTTCTAGCGGGAGGGGAGACCCAGTACTTC. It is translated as CASSFLAGGETQYF. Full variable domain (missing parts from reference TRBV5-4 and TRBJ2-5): ETGVTQSPTHLIKTRGQQVTLRCSSQSGHNTVSWYQQALGQGPQFIFQYYREEENGRGNFPPRFSGLQFPNYSSELNVNALELDDSALYLCASSFLAGGETQYFGPGTRLLVL.